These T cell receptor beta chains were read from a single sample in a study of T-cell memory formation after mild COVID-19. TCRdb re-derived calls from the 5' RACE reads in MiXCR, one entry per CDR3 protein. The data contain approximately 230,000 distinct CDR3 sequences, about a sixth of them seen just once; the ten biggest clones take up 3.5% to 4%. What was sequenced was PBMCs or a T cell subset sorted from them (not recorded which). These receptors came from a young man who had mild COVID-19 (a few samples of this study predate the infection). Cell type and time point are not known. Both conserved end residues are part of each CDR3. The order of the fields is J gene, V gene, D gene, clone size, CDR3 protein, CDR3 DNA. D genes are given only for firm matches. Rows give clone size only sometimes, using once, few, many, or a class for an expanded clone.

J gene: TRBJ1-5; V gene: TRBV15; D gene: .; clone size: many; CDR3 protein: CATSTSDQPQHF; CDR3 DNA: TGTGCCACCAGCACAAGTGATCAGCCCCAGCATTTT
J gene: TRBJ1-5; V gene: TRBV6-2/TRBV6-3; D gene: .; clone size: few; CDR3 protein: CATSRDFDPHNQPQHF; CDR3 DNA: TGTGCCACCAGCCGGGACTTCGACCCCCACAATCAGCCCCAGCATTTT
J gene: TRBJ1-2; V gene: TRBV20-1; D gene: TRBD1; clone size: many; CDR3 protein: CSALKAGQGGYGYTF; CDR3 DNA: TGCAGTGCTCTTAAGGCGGGACAGGGAGGCTATGGCTACACCTTC
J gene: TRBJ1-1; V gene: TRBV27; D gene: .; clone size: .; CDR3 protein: CASSLEGWNTEAFF; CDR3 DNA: TGTGCCAGCAGTTTGGAGGGGTGGAACACTGAAGCTTTCTTT
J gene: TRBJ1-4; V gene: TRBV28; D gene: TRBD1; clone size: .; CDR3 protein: CASSLWGTATNEKLFF; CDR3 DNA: TGTGCCAGCAGTTTATGGGGGACAGCAACTAATGAAAAACTGTTTTTT
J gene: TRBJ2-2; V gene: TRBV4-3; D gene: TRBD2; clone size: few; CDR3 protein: CASSQGTSANTGELFF; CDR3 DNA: TGCGCCAGCAGCCAGGGGACTAGCGCGAACACCGGGGAGCTGTTTTTT
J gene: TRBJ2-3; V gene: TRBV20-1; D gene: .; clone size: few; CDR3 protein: CSAKQSTDTQYF; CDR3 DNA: TGCAGTGCTAAACAGAGCACAGATACGCAGTATTTT
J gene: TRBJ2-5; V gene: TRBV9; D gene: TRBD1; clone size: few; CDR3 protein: CASSVTGTEQETQYF; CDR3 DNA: TGTGCCAGCAGCGTAACCGGGACAGAACAAGAGACCCAGTACTTC
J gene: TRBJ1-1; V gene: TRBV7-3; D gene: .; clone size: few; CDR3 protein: CASSLWGDTEAFF; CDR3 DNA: TGTGCCAGCAGCCTTTGGGGGGACACTGAAGCTTTCTTT
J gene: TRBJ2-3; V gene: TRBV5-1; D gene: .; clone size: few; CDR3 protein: CASSLADYATDTQYF; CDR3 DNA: TGCGCCAGCAGCTTGGCGGACTACGCCACAGATACGCAGTATTTT
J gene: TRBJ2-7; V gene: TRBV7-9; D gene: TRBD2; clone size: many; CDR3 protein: CASSLGGGRASYEQYF; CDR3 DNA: TGTGCCAGCAGCTTAGGGGGAGGGAGAGCCTCCTACGAGCAGTACTTC
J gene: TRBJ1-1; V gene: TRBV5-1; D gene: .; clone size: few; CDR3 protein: CASSVNTNTEAFF; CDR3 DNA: TGCGCCAGCAGCGTGAATACCAACACTGAAGCTTTCTTT
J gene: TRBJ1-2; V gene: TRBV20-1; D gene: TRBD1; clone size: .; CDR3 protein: CSASGTAPTNYGYTF; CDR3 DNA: TGCAGTGCTAGCGGGACAGCCCCAACTAACTATGGCTACACCTTC
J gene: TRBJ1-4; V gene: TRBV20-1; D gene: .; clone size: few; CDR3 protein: CSARVGGNKLFF; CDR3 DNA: TGCAGTGCTAGAGTCGGAGGGAACAAACTGTTTTTT
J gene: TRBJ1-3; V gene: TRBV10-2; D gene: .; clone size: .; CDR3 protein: CASSVLPGDTIYF; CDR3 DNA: TGCGCCAGCAGTGTCCTCCCCGGGGACACCATATATTTT
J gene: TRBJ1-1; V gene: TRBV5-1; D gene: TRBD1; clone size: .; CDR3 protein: CASNLFGTGGTEAFF; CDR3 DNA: TGCGCCAGCAACCTATTTGGGACAGGGGGCACTGAAGCTTTCTTT
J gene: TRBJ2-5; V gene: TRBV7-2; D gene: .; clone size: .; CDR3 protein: CASSSLWGVETQYF; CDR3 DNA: TGTGCCAGCAGTTCCCTCTGGGGTGTGGAGACCCAGTACTTC
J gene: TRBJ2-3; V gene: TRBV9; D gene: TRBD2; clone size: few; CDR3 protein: CASSVLAGEGDTQYF; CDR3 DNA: TGTGCCAGCAGCGTACTAGCGGGGGAGGGAGATACGCAGTATTTT
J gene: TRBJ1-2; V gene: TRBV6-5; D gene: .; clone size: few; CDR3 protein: CASSYSRWGNYGYTF; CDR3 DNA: TGTGCCAGCAGTTACTCGAGATGGGGGAACTATGGCTACACCTTC
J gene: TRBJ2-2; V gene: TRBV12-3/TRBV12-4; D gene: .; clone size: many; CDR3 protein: CASRSYRGTGELFF; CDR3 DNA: TGTGCCAGCAGGTCCTACAGAGGCACCGGGGAGCTGTTTTTT
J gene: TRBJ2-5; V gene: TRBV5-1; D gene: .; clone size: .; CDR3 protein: CASSLSPETQYF; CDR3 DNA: TGCGCCAGCAGCTTGAGTCCCGAGACCCAGTACTTC
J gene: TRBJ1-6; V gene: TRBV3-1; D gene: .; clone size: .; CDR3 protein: CASSTLVNSPLHF; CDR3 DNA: TGTGCCAGCAGCACACTTGTAAATTCACCCCTCCACTTT
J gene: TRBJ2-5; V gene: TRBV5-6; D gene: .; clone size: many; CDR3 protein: CASSTPPGNLGAETQYF; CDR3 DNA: TGTGCCAGCAGCACACCGCCAGGGAATCTGGGGGCGGAGACCCAGTACTTC
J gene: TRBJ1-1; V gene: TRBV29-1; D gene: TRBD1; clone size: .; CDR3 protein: CSVEKQTGKAFF; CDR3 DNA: TGCAGCGTTGAAAAACAGACAGGGAAGGCTTTCTTT
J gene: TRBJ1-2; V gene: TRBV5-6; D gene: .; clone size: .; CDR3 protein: CASSSPGRDYGYTF; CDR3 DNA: TGTGCCAGCAGCTCTCCGGGTAGAGACTATGGCTACACCTTC
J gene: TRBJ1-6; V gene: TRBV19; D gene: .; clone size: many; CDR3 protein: CASSTSGVNSPLHF; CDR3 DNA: TGTGCCAGTAGTACCTCAGGGGTTAATTCACCCCTCCACTTT
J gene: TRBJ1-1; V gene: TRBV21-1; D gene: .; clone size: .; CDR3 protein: CASSKYRGIAFF; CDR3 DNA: TGTGCCAGCAGCAAATATCGTGGTATAGCTTTCTTT
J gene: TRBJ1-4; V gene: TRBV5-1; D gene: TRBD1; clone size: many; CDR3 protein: CASSLSSTGTGPSSLFF; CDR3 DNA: TGCGCCAGCAGCTTGAGTTCGACCGGGACAGGGCCTAGCTCACTGTTTTTT
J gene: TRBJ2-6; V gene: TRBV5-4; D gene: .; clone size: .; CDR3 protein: CASSLVPRTSGANVLTF; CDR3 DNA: TGTGCCAGCAGCTTGGTCCCCAGGACCTCTGGGGCCAACGTCCTGACTTTC
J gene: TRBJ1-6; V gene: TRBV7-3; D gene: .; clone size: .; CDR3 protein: CASSSTGMNSPLHF; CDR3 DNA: TGTGCCAGCAGCTCAACAGGGATGAATTCACCCCTCCACTTT
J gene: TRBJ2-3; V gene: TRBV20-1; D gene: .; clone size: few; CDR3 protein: CSASAGGVSTDTQYF; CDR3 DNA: TGCAGTGCTAGCGCGGGCGGGGTGTCCACAGATACGCAGTATTTT
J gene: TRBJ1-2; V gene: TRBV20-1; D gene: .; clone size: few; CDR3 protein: CSARVNRADGYTF; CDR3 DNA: TGCAGTGCTAGAGTTAACAGGGCGGACGGCTACACCTTC
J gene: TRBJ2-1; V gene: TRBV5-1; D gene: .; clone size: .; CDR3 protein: CASSVGGAIRNEQFF; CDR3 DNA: TGCGCCAGCAGCGTAGGGGGGGCGATTCGCAATGAGCAGTTCTTC
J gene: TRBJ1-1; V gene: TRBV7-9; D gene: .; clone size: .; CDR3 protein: CASSFRGGGGTEAFF; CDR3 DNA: TGTGCCAGCAGCTTTAGGGGGGGCGGAGGAACTGAAGCTTTCTTT
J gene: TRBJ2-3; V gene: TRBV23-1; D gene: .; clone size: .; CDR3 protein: CASREVETDTQYF; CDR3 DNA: TGCGCCAGCAGGGAGGTTGAGACAGATACGCAGTATTTT
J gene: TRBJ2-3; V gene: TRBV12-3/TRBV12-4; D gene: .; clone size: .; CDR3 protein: CASRGDSTDTQYF; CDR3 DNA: TGTGCCAGCCGCGGGGATAGCACAGATACGCAGTATTTT
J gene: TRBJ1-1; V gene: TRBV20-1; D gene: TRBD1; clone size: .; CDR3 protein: CSAPRTGNTEAFF; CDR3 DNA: TGCAGTGCACCAAGGACAGGGAACACTGAAGCTTTCTTT
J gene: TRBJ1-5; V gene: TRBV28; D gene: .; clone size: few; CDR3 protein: CASSLDGRAQHF; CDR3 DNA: TGTGCCAGCAGCCTCGATGGGAGGGCCCAGCATTTT
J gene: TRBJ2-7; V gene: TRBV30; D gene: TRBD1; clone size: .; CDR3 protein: CAWSLKSGGREQYF; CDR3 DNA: TGTGCCTGGAGCCTTAAATCAGGGGGTCGGGAGCAGTACTTC
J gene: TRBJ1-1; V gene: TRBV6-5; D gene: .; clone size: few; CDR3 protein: CASRLELRVRTEAFF; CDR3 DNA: TGTGCCAGCAGACTTGAGCTCAGGGTTCGCACTGAAGCTTTCTTT
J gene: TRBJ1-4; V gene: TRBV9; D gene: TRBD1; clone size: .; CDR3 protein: CASSPTGVANEKLFF; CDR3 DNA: TGTGCCAGCAGCCCAACAGGGGTAGCTAATGAAAAACTGTTTTTT
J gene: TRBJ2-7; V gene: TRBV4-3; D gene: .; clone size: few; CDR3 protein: CASSQEPRYAQYF; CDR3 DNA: TGCGCCAGCAGCCAAGAACCCAGGTACGCGCAGTACTTC
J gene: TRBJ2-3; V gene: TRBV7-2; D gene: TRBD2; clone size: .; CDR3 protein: CASSPKQRGADTQYF; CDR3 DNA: TGTGCCAGCAGCCCAAAACAGCGGGGGGCAGATACGCAGTATTTT
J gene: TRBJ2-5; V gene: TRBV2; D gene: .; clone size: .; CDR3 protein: CASIRGDGETQYF; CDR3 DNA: TGTGCCAGCATCAGGGGTGATGGAGAGACCCAGTACTTC
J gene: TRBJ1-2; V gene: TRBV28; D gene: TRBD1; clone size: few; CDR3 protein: CASSVLQGLAGGGYTF; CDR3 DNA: TGTGCCAGCAGTGTCCTACAGGGGCTAGCTGGGGGTGGCTACACCTTC
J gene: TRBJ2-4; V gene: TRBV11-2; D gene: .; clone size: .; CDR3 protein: CASSATGNIQYF; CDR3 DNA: TGTGCCAGCAGCGCAACAGGAAACATTCAGTACTTC
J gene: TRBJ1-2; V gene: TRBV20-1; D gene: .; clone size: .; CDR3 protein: CSARAALGVHYGYTF; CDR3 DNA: TGCAGTGCTAGAGCGGCCTTAGGGGTTCACTATGGCTACACCTTC
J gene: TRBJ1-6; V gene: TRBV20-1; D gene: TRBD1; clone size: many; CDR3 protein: CSARDGRQGSNSPLHF; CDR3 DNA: TGCAGTGCTAGAGACGGAAGACAGGGATCAAATTCACCCCTCCACTTT
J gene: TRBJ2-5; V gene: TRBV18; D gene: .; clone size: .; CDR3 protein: CASSRGQDQETQYF; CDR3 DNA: TGTGCCAGCTCACGAGGGCAGGACCAAGAGACCCAGTACTTC
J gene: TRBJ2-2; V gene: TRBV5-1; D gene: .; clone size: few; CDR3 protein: CASSLAGVGAGELFF; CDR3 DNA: TGCGCCAGCAGCTTGGCGGGGGTCGGGGCCGGGGAGCTGTTTTTT
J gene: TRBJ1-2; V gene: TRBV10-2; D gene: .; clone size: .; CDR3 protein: CASSERVGYYGYTF; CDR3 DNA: TGCGCCAGCAGTGAGCGGGTCGGGTATTATGGCTACACCTTC
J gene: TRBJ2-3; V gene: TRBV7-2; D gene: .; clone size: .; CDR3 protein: CASSLGMIGTDTQYF; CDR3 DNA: TGTGCCAGCAGCTTAGGAATGATAGGCACAGATACGCAGTATTTT
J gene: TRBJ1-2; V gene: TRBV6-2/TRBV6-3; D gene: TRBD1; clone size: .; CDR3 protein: CATSQAGGHGYTF; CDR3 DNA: TGTGCCACCTCCCAGGCAGGGGGGCATGGCTACACCTTC